Below, one T cell receptor (beta chain) is given with its context. Its antigen is not identified. The source of the sample is a study of blood T cells in healthy people across ages. Study findings and constraints: The recorded TCR beta diversity per million T cells decreased in a roughly linear manner with age. Naive T cell percentage and TCR beta diversity correlated strongly.

From germline, CDR1 is SQVTM and CDR2 ANQGSEA. The germline V and J ends were trimmed by 4 bases and 1 base, with 11 bases remaining between them. CDR3 length: 14 amino acids. A second PCR of roughly 7 to 11 cycles used a sample-barcoded 5' primer and a J-beta primer mix. Carrying 12 random nucleotides, a template-switch adaptor labeled each individual cDNA molecule. TCRdb itself ran the 5' RACE reads through MiXCR, one entry per CDR3 protein. In the table there are 650,000 to 900,000 distinct CDR3 sequences, approximately 59% of which are singletons. Each sample yielded at least 6 million isolated PBMCs.

The sequence was collected from a young man in good health. The source material was blood. This chain uses TRBV29-1 with TRBJ2-4, with D possibly being TRBD1 (5 bases). CDR3 loop: CSVVAGNAKNIQYF. In nucleotides, the CDR3 is TGCAGCGTTGTGGCAGGGAACGCCAAAAACATTCAGTACTTC. Full variable domain (remainder filled in from reference TRBV29-1 and TRBJ2-4): SAVISQKPSRDICQRGTSLTIQCQVDSQVTMMFWYRQQPGQSLTLIATANQGSEATYESGFVIDKFPISRPNLTFSTLTVSNMSPEDSSIYLCSVVAGNAKNIQYFGAGTRLSVL.